Below are 22 T cell receptor beta chains sequenced from a single sample in a study of regulatory T cells. Amplification used 52 TRBV primers and 13 TRBJ primers. TCRdb's table, derived via immunoSEQ multiplex PCR, lists solely in-frame clones and lacks some. The sample lists some 21,000 clones, 80% to 95% occurring once. The sample consisted of CD8+ T cells sorted from blood. These receptors came from a child aged 2 to 10 with CD3G deficiency.

The V gene is TRBV5-1, the J gene TRBJ2-1, with D possibly matching TRBD2 (6 bases). The length of the CDR3 is 12 residues. Trimming took off 0 bases at V and 8 bases at J, with 6 bases between the two ends. Germline V gene lookup returns CDR1 SGHRS and CDR2 YFSETQ. The CDR3 spells CASSLAGDEQFF. DNA for the CDR3: TGCGCCAGCAGCTTGGCGGGGGATGAGCAGTTCTTC.

The chain couples TRBV28 to TRBJ2-7; D may be TRBD1 or TRBD2 (5 bases each). Trimming took 3 bases from V and 0 from J, leaving 30 bases between them. The CDR3 length is 21 residues. From germline, CDR1 is MDHEN and CDR2 SYDVKM. Written as DNA, the CDR3 is TGTGCCAGCAGTTTTGCTGGCGACTACAGGACCTCGAACCTAATCTCCTACGAGCAGTACTTC. Residues: CASSFAGDYRTSNLISYEQYF. Filled out from reference TRBV28 and TRBJ2-7, the complete variable domain reads DVKVTQSSRYLVKRTGEKVFLECVQDMDHENMFWYRQDPGLGLRLIYFSYDVKMKEKGDIPEGYSVSREKKERFSLILESASTNQTSMYLCASSFAGDYRTSNLISYEQYFGPGTRLTVT.

The chain couples TRBV5-5 to TRBJ2-1; 12 bases align to TRBD2. The CDR3 extends over 16 amino acids. The V and J ends lost 4 bases and 8 bases, in that order; junction bases with no gene match: 10. Germline loops: CDR1 SGHKS, CDR2 YYEKEE (reference sequence). CDR3 nucleotide sequence: TGTGCCAGCAGCGCCAAAACTAGCGGGAGGTACCATGAGCAGTTCTTC. This codes for CASSAKTSGRYHEQFF.

This sequence joins TRBV7-9 and TRBJ1-1; D unclear. V lost 1 base and J 9 bases, leaving 6 bases between the germline ends. Looked up from germline, CDR1 is SEHNR and CDR2 is FQNEAQ (reference sequence). CDR3 length: 11 residues. The CDR3 DNA reads TGTGCCAGCAGCTTAGGGGGAAAAGCTTTCTTT. As protein: CASSLGGKAFF.

The chain has TRBV7-9 and TRBJ2-5, with D hard to call. Germline CDR1 reads SEHNR; CDR2 reads FQNEAQ (reference sequence). Trimming stripped 0 bases from V and 4 bases from J, with 3 bases between. The CDR3 spans 12 residues. This CDR3 reads CASSLAGETQYF. The CDR3 DNA follows: TGTGCCAGCAGCTTAGCAGGAGAGACCCAGTACTTC.

This clone occurred once. This chain links TRBV6-1 with TRBJ1-2; 7 bases are a match to TRBD1. Germline lookup yields CDR1 MNHNS and CDR2 SASEGT. This CDR3 comprises 15 residues. V lost 2 bases and J lost 2; bases outside the gene matches: 5. The CDR3 DNA is TGTGCCAGCAGTGAAACTACAGGGGCCAACTATGGCTACACCTTC. Amino acids: CASSETTGANYGYTF.

This chain links TRBV13 with TRBJ2-1, with unresolved D. V was shortened by 2 bases and J by 9 bases, with 8 bases between the two germline ends. The CDR3 has 12 amino acids. Looked up from germline, CDR1 is PRHDT and CDR2 is FYEKMQ (reference sequence). As DNA, the CDR3 is TGTGCCAGCAGCTTATCTTTAGGTGAGCAGTTCTTC. Encoded protein: CASSLSLGEQFF.

The chain couples TRBV19 to TRBJ2-2; no clear D gene. This CDR3 contains 11 residues. Germline assignment: CDR1 LNHDA and CDR2 SQIVND (reference sequence). Trimming left V 5 bases short and J 6 bases short, with 4 bases between. CDR3 sequence reads: CASSFAGELFF. CDR3 DNA: TGTGCCAGTAGTTTCGCCGGGGAGCTGTTTTTT.

The genes are TRBV6-5 and TRBJ2-3; 9 nucleotides match TRBD1. Trimming cost V 2 bases and J 5 bases; bases outside gene matches: 5. This CDR3 contains 15 residues. Germline CDR1 is MNHEY and CDR2 is SVGAGI. The CDR3 DNA reads TGTGCCAGCAGTTACAACAGGGGGCAAGTAGATACGCAGTATTTT. This encodes CASSYNRGQVDTQYF.

The chain uses TRBV28 and TRBJ2-7, with D perhaps matching TRBD2 (7 bases). Germline-derived CDR1 and CDR2 are MDHEN and SYDVKM. V was pared by 3 bases and J by 5 bases, with 14 bases between. The CDR3 is made up of 14 amino acids. The CDR3 here is CASSLSGGLHEQYF. The DNA of the CDR3 is TGTGCCAGCAGTTTGTCCGGGGGGCTCCACGAGCAGTACTTC. The complete variable domain, with remaining parts taken from reference TRBV28 and TRBJ2-7, reads DVKVTQSSRYLVKRTGEKVFLECVQDMDHENMFWYRQDPGLGLRLIYFSYDVKMKEKGDIPEGYSVSREKKERFSLILESASTNQTSMYLCASSLSGGLHEQYFGPGTRLTVT.

The rearrangement uses TRBV7-9 and TRBJ1-4; D ambiguous. The germline V gene has CDR1 SEHNR and CDR2 FQNEAQ (reference sequence). The length of the CDR3 is 12 residues. Trimming took off 3 bases at V and 10 bases at J, with 9 bases between the two ends. Here the CDR3 DNA reads TGTGCCAGCAGCTTTAACACCGGAAAACTGTTTTTT. Translation: CASSFNTGKLFF.

The V gene is TRBV28, the J gene TRBJ1-5, with a tentative D call TRBD1 (5 bases). The CDR3 sequence is 16 residues long. CDR1 is MDHEN, CDR2 SYDVKM, per germline. Deletions cut 3 bases from V and 4 bases from J, with 16 bases between. CDR3 sequence: CASSFGGDLPNQPQHF. In DNA, the CDR3 is TGTGCCAGCAGTTTTGGGGGGGACCTGCCGAATCAGCCCCAGCATTTT.

This chain links TRBV28 with TRBJ1-4; the match to TRBD1 covers 10 bases. Germline V gene lookup returns CDR1 MDHEN and CDR2 SYDVKM. The V gene end was trimmed by 4 bases and the J gene end by 6 bases; junction bases not matched to a gene: 11. The CDR3 totals 17 residues. The CDR3 loop is CASSSRGQGRGDEKLFF. In nucleotides, the CDR3 is TGTGCCAGCAGTTCCCGGGGACAGGGGAGAGGGGATGAAAAACTGTTTTTT.

V and J are TRBV6-1 and TRBJ1-1; 8 nucleotides agree with TRBD1. The ends lost 7 bases at V and 6 bases at J; junction bases unmatched: 10. Germline CDR1 and CDR2: MNHNS and SASEGT. This CDR3 comprises 14 residues. The CDR3 DNA reads as TGTGCCAGCACGGTGAACAGGGGGAATGCTGAAGCTTTCTTT. Encoded protein: CASTVNRGNAEAFF.

This clone appeared once. The chain employs TRBV9 and TRBJ2-6; 7 bases are shared with TRBD1. V lost 3 bases, J lost 2 bases, and 2 bases stayed unmatched. The CDR3 covers 15 residues. The germline V gene has CDR1 SGDLS and CDR2 YYNGEE. In DNA form, the CDR3 reads TGTGCCAGCAGCGGCGGACAGGCTGGGGCCAACGTCCTGACTTTC. Its translation is CASSGGQAGANVLTF.

This clone showed up just a few times. The chain has TRBV27 and TRBJ2-1; D is ambiguous. Trimming removed 5 bases from V and 9 bases from J, with 11 bases in between. The CDR3 sequence is 12 residues long. The germline gives CDR1 MNHEY, CDR2 SMNVEV (reference sequence). DNA for the CDR3: TGTGCCAGCAGTCCCCCATCTGGTGAGCAGTTCTTC. Translation gives CASSPPSGEQFF.

The chain has TRBV7-8 and TRBJ2-7; TRBD1 matches at 7 bases. The germline gives CDR1 SGHVS, CDR2 FQNEAQ. The CDR3 totals 16 residues. V trimming: 5 bases; J trimming: 2 bases; junction bases outside the gene matches: 12. The CDR3 loop reads CASSAVPGGEPYEQYF. The CDR3 bases are TGTGCCAGCAGCGCAGTCCCAGGGGGAGAACCCTACGAGCAGTACTTC. Drawing the rest from reference TRBV7-8 and TRBJ2-7, the complete variable domain is GAGVSQSPRYKVAKRGQDVALRCDPISGHVSLFWYQQALGQGPEFLTYFQNEAQLDKSGLPSDRFFAERPEGSVSTLKIQRTQQEDSAVYLCASSAVPGGEPYEQYFGPGTRLTVT.

The chain has TRBV28 and TRBJ1-1, with D maybe TRBD1 (6 bases). V lost 3 bases, J lost 4 bases, and 9 bases lay in between. CDR1 MDHEN and CDR2 SYDVKM come from the germline V gene. This CDR3 has 13 residues. The CDR3, as DNA: TGTGCCAGCAGTTTGTCCAGGGGCACTGAAGCTTTCTTT. Amino acid sequence: CASSLSRGTEAFF. Supplemented by reference TRBV28 and TRBJ1-1, the full variable domain reads DVKVTQSSRYLVKRTGEKVFLECVQDMDHENMFWYRQDPGLGLRLIYFSYDVKMKEKGDIPEGYSVSREKKERFSLILESASTNQTSMYLCASSLSRGTEAFFGQGTRLTVV.

The chain uses TRBV7-8 and TRBJ2-7; D is perhaps TRBD2 (6 bases). The CDR3 spans 14 residues. V lost 5 bases, J lost 0 bases, and 11 bases lay in between. CDR1 is SGHVS, CDR2 FQNEAQ, per germline. CDR3 residues: CASSHMGGSYEQYF. The CDR3 DNA sequence: TGTGCCAGCAGCCACATGGGGGGCTCCTACGAGCAGTACTTC.

This rearrangement joins TRBV7-9 to TRBJ2-1; D is unclear. CDR3 length: 13 residues. Looked up from germline, CDR1 is SEHNR and CDR2 is FQNEAQ (reference sequence). Trimming cost V 4 bases and J 3 bases, with 7 bases left between them. The CDR3 nucleotides are TGTGCCAGCAGCTCCCAAAACTACAATGAGCAGTTCTTC. Translating it yields CASSSQNYNEQFF.

V usage is TRBV28 and J usage is TRBJ2-7; no definite D call. Between the trimmed V and J ends, which lost 4 bases and 2 bases, there was a span of 6 bases. Looked up from germline, CDR1 is MDHEN and CDR2 is SYDVKM. The CDR3 has 12 residues. The CDR3 DNA reads TGTGCCAGCAGTTCCCCGACCTACGAGCAGTACTTC. This codes for CASSSPTYEQYF.

This chain uses TRBV6-1 with TRBJ2-3, with 11 bases matching TRBD2. J was trimmed by 2 bases and V by 4 bases; bases with no gene match: 5. The CDR3 length is 16 residues. Per the germline V gene, CDR1 is MNHNS and CDR2 is SASEGT. In DNA, the CDR3 is TGTGCCAGCAGTGGACCACTAGCGGGAGTCACAGATACGCAGTATTTT. Translated, it gives CASSGPLAGVTDTQYF.